The present T cell receptor (beta chain) was sequenced within a study of CD8 T cells in ankylosing spondylitis. This clonotype was picked up many times. MiXCR was run by TCRdb on the 5' RACE reads, yielding one entry per CDR3 protein. The data show around 330,000 distinct CDR3 sequences, around 10% seen once. The sequence derives from a female donor with ankylosing spondylitis or in good health (not recorded which). Source material: blood, either unsorted or a sorted T cell fraction (not recorded which).

The CDR3 region has the DNA TGTGCCAGCAATCAGGGTTGGGGGTTGAGGACCGGGGAGCTGTTTTTT. This sequence encodes CASNQGWGLRTGELFF. This chain links TRBV12-3 or TRBV12-4 with TRBJ2-2; D may match TRBD1 or TRBD2 (5 bases each). Trimming pared 7 bases from V and 5 bases from J, leaving 20 bases between. CDR3 length: 16 residues.